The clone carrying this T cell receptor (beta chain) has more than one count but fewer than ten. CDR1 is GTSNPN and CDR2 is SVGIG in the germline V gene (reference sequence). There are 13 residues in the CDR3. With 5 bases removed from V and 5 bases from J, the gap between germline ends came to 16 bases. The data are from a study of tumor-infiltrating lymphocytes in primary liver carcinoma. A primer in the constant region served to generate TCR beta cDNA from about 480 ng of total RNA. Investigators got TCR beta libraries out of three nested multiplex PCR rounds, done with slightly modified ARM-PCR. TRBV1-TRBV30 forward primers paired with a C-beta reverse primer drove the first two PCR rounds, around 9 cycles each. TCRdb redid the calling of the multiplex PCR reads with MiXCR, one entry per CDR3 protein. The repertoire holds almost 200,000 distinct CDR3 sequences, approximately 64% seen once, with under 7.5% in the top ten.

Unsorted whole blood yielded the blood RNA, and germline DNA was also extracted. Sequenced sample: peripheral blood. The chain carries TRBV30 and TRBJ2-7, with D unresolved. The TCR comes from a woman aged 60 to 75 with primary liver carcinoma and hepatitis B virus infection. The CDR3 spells CAWADGPWNEQYF. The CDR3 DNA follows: TGTGCCTGGGCCGACGGCCCATGGAACGAGCAGTACTTC.